Sequencing of this TCR beta chain was carried out in a study of cytomegalovirus exposure and HLA in healthy donors. In the case of this clone: No antigen is known for it.

Primers: 60 Vbeta forward and 13 Jbeta reverse. Authors' methods: Among the unique TCR beta chains that a later analysis counted, about 84 million in all, roughly 11 million were shared. Using immunoSEQ multiplex PCR, the repertoire was profiled, and TCRdb retains in-frame clones only, with some absent. V, J and clone size were drawn from that table, and D and trimming were deduced from the DNA. With around 130,000 clones in the sample, the ten largest clones hold 1.5% to 1.8%. Germline-derived CDR1 and CDR2 are KGHSH and LQKENI. The V and J ends lost 3 bases and 2 bases respectively, with 10 bases between them. This CDR3 spans 14 amino acids. General study points: One cluster of highly shared sequence variants probably arose as a sequencing artifact. In the analysis, some V segments, TRBV6-2 and TRBV6-3 included, were excluded as indistinguishable. Solely CMV serostatus was available to characterize immune exposure.

J is TRBJ2-5 and V is TRBV18; perhaps TRBD1 as D (5 bases). The sequencing input was PBMCs. The receptor was derived from a middle-aged woman in good health and CMV-seronegative. The CDR3 DNA reads as TGTGCCAGCTCACCGGGGCCGGTACAAGAGACCCAGTACTTC. The encoded protein is CASSPGPVQETQYF. Filled out from reference TRBV18 and TRBJ2-5, the complete variable domain reads NAGVMQNPRHLVRRRGQEARLRCSPMKGHSHVYWYRQLPEEGLKFMVYLQKENIIDESGMPKERFSAEFPKEGPSILRIQQVVRGDSAAYFCASSPGPVQETQYFGPGTRLLVL.